This TCR beta chain was obtained from a study of radiotherapy plus CTLA-4 blockade in lung cancer. Across the study: 15% to 20% of enrolled patients responded objectively, and about 30% had disease control.

The study, taken as a whole, reports: The best prediction of response reportedly came from early blood T cell clone dynamics, with interferon-beta. TCR clones originating in tumors grew in number in blood after radiotherapy plus ipilimumab.

V dropped 1 base and J dropped 3; count of bases not matched to a gene: 9. Germline V CDR1 and CDR2: SGHTA, FQGNSA. CDR3 size: 17 residues. Assay used: immunoSEQ multiplex PCR; TCRdb lists only in-frame clones, some missing. The sample includes some 78,000 clones, 75% to 90% of them seen just once. Details on this clone: Its antigen is undetermined.

Enrolled patients, whose metastatic non-small-cell lung cancer was chemo-refractory, received focal radiation plus CTLA-4 blockade with ipilimumab. The gene calls are TRBV7-2 and TRBJ1-2; 9 nucleotides line up with TRBD1. The TCR comes from a human donor with non-small cell lung cancer who had a partial response to radiotherapy plus ipilimumab. This material consisted of peripheral blood, taken from a patient treated with radiotherapy plus ipilimumab. In nucleotides, the CDR3 is TGTGCCAGCAGCTTAGGGGACAGGGCCCGGTCCGACTATGGCTACACCTTC. As protein: CASSLGDRARSDYGYTF.